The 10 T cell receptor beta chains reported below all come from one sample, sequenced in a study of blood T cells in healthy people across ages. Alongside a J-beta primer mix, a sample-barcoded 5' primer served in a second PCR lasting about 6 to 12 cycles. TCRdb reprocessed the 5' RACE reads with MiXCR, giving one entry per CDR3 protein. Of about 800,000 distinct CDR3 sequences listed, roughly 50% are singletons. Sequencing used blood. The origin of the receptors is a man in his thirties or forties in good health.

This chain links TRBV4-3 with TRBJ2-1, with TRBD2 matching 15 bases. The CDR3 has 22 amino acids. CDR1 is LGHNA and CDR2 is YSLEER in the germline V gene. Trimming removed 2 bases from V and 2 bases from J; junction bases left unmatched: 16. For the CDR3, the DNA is TGCGCCAGCAGCCAAACCGTAGGTACCGGGACTAGCGGGAGGTTTACCTACAATGAGCAGTTCTTC. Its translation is CASSQTVGTGTSGRFTYNEQFF.

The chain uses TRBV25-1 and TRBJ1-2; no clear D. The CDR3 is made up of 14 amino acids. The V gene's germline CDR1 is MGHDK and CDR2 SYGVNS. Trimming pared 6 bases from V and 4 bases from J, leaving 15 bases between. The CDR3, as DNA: TGTGCCAGCAGGAGCCCGGGCCTCACCTATGGCTACACCTTC. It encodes CASRSPGLTYGYTF.

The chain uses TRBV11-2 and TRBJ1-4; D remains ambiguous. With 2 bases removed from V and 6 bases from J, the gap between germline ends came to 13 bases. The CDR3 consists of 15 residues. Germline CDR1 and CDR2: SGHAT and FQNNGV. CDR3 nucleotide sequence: TGTGCCAGCAGCTTAACAGCTGGGGTTGATGAAAAACTGTTTTTT. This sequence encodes CASSLTAGVDEKLFF.

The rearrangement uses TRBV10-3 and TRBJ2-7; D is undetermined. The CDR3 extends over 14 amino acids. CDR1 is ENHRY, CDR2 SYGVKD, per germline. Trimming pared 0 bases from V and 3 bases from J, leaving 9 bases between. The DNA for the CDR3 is TGTGCCATCAGTGAGTCGATAGCCGACTACGAGCAGTACTTC. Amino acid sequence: CAISESIADYEQYF.

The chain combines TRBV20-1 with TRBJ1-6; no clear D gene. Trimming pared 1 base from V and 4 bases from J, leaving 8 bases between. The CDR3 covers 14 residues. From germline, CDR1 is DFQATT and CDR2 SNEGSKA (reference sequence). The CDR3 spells CSARGTGYNSPLHF. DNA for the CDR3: TGCAGTGCTAGAGGGACCGGATATAATTCACCCCTCCACTTT.

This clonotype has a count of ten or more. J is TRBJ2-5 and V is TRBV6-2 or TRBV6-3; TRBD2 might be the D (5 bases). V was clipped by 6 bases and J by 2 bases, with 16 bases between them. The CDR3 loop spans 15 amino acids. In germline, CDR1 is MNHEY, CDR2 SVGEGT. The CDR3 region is CASSPGLAVQETQYF. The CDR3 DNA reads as TGTGCCAGCAGCCCCGGGCTAGCCGTTCAAGAGACCCAGTACTTC.

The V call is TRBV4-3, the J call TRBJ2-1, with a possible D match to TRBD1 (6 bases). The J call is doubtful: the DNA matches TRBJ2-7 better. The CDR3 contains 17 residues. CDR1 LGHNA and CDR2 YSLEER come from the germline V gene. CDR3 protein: CASSQSKGVSSYNEQYF. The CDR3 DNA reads TGCGCCAGCAGCCAAAGTAAGGGGGTAAGCTCCTACAATGAGCAGTACTTC.

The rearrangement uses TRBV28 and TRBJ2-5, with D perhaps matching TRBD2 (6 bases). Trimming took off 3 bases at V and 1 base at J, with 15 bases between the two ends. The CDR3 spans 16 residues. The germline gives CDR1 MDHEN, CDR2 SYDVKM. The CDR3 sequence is CASSLGVGGGQETQYF. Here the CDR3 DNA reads TGTGCCAGCAGTTTGGGCGTGGGGGGAGGCCAAGAGACCCAGTACTTC.

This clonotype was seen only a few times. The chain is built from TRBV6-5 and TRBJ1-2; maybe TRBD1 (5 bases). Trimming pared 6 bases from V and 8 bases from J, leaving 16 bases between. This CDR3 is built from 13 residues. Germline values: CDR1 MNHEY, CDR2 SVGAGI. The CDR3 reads CASRLRDLLGYTF. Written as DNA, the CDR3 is TGTGCCAGCAGGCTCAGGGACCTCTTGGGCTACACCTTC.

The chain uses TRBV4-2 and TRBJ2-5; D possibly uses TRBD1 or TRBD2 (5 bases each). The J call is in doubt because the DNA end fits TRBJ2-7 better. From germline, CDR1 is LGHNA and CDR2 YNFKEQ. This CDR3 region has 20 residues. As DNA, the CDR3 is TGTGCCAGCAGCCAACGGGACCCGGCCCGACATAGAGACCTCCCCTACGAGCAGTACTTC. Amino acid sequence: CASSQRDPARHRDLPYEQYF.